A selection of T cell receptor beta chains follows, all from one sample in a study of cytomegalovirus exposure and HLA in healthy donors. This table comes from immunoSEQ multiplex PCR, and its TCRdb copy is limited to in-frame clones, with some not included. There are roughly 140,000 clones in the sample; around 79% occur only once, and approximately 3.7% lies in the top ten. The sequenced sample consisted of PBMCs. The source is a human donor in good health. Each CDR3 is given with its conserved first and last residue. Each record gives: J gene, V gene, CDR3 length, clone size, D gene, CDR3 DNA, CDR3 protein. The D gene is left open where the match is weak. Size is stated for part of the rows, as once, few or many counts, or as a class when the clone is expanded.

J: TRBJ2-2
V: TRBV6-4
length: 17
size: NA
D: NA
DNA: TGTGCCAGCAGTGACTCAGTAAGGGGAACTCTCACCGGGGAGCTGTTTTTT
CDR3: CASSDSVRGTLTGELFF

J: TRBJ1-3
V: TRBV5-1
length: 16
size: once
D: TRBD1
DNA: TGCGCCAGCAGCTTGGGTTCAGGGGGCTCTGGAAACACCATATATTTT
CDR3: CASSLGSGGSGNTIYF

J: TRBJ2-1
V: TRBV2
length: 13
size: NA
D: NA
DNA: TGTGCCAGCAGTCCGGTATCATACAATGAGCAGTTCTTC
CDR3: CASSPVSYNEQFF

J: TRBJ2-3
V: TRBV28
length: 18
size: NA
D: NA
DNA: TGTGCCAGCAGTTTAGGACAGGGAGGGATTGCTAGCACAGATACGCAGTATTTT
CDR3: CASSLGQGGIASTDTQYF

J: TRBJ2-1
V: TRBV4-2
length: 17
size: NA
D: TRBD2
DNA: TGTGCCAGCAGCCAGATGGGGACTAGCGGGGGGGCAAGTGAGCAGTTCTTC
CDR3: CASSQMGTSGGASEQFF

J: TRBJ1-6
V: TRBV5-5
length: 16
size: once
D: NA
DNA: TGTGCCAGCAGCTCAGGCCCGGACAGCAATAATTCACCCCTCCACTTT
CDR3: CASSSGPDSNNSPLHF

J: TRBJ1-6
V: TRBV5-3
length: 14
size: NA
D: TRBD1
DNA: TGTGCCAGAAGCCTGGACAGGGGGCATTCACCCCTCCACTTT
CDR3: CARSLDRGHSPLHF

J: TRBJ2-3
V: TRBV5-1
length: 15
size: few
D: TRBD2
DNA: TGCGCCAGCAGCTTGTCTAGCGGGGGACCAGATACGCAGTATTTT
CDR3: CASSLSSGGPDTQYF

J: TRBJ2-1
V: TRBV6-1
length: 20
size: NA
D: TRBD2
DNA: TGTGCCAGCAGTGGTTGGACAGGCCTAACAACTAGCGGGTTTTACAATGAGCAGTTCTTC
CDR3: CASSGWTGLTTSGFYNEQFF

J: TRBJ2-1
V: TRBV6-6
length: 15
size: NA
D: TRBD2
DNA: TGTGCCAGCACTCCCAGCGGGGGCCCCTACAATGAGCAGTTCTTC
CDR3: CASTPSGGPYNEQFF

J: TRBJ2-2
V: TRBV9
length: 15
size: NA
D: TRBD2
DNA: TGTGCCAGCAGCGTTAGCGGGAGTATAACCGGGGAGCTGTTTTTT
CDR3: CASSVSGSITGELFF

J: TRBJ2-7
V: TRBV2
length: 15
size: NA
D: TRBD1
DNA: TGTGCCAGCGAGATACCGGGACAGGGGGCCTACGAGCAGTACTTC
CDR3: CASEIPGQGAYEQYF

J: TRBJ2-5
V: TRBV11-2
length: 17
size: NA
D: TRBD1
DNA: TGTGCCAGCAGCCCCACCCTCGACAGGGTATGGGTAGAGACCCAGTACTTC
CDR3: CASSPTLDRVWVETQYF

J: TRBJ2-7
V: TRBV7-2
length: 13
size: NA
D: NA
DNA: TGTGCCAGCAGCTTAGGTTCAACCTACGAGCAGTACTTC
CDR3: CASSLGSTYEQYF

J: TRBJ1-5
V: TRBV6-5
length: 15
size: NA
D: TRBD1
DNA: TGTGCCAGCAGTCCACAGACAGGGGGCGGTCAGCCCCAGCATTTT
CDR3: CASSPQTGGGQPQHF

J: TRBJ2-2
V: TRBV18
length: 16
size: NA
D: NA
DNA: TGTGCCAGCTCACCGGGGCAGGGAAGGAGCACCGGGGAGCTGTTTTTT
CDR3: CASSPGQGRSTGELFF

J: TRBJ2-7
V: TRBV4-1
length: 15
size: NA
D: TRBD1
DNA: TGCGCCAGCAGCGCCGGGGGACAGGGGCCCTACGAGCAGTACTTC
CDR3: CASSAGGQGPYEQYF

J: TRBJ2-1
V: TRBV5-8
length: 13
size: NA
D: TRBD1
DNA: TGTGCCAGCAGCTGGGACAGCTACAATGAGCAGTTCTTC
CDR3: CASSWDSYNEQFF

J: TRBJ1-3
V: TRBV4-3
length: 16
size: NA
D: NA
DNA: TGCGCCAGCAGCCAAGATTTACCAGACTCTGGAAACACCATATATTTT
CDR3: CASSQDLPDSGNTIYF

J: TRBJ2-1
V: TRBV7-2
length: 16
size: NA
D: TRBD2
DNA: TGTGCCAGCAGCTTAGCCGGGACTAGCGGGAATTTTGAGCAGTTCTTC
CDR3: CASSLAGTSGNFEQFF

J: TRBJ2-5
V: TRBV7-9
length: 14
size: NA
D: NA
DNA: TGTGCCAGCAGCTCGACAGAGTACCAAGAGACCCAGTACTTC
CDR3: CASSSTEYQETQYF

J: TRBJ1-5
V: TRBV25-1
length: 16
size: NA
D: NA
DNA: TGTGCCAGCAGTGAACAAGGAGGAGTCGGCAATCAGCCCCAGCATTTT
CDR3: CASSEQGGVGNQPQHF

J: TRBJ1-1
V: TRBV14
length: 12
size: NA
D: TRBD1
DNA: TGTGCCAGCAGCTCTCGACAGGGAGAAGCTTTCTTT
CDR3: CASSSRQGEAFF

J: TRBJ1-6
V: TRBV30
length: 13
size: NA
D: TRBD1
DNA: TGTGCCTGGTCCGACAGGGTTAATTCACCCCTCCACTTT
CDR3: CAWSDRVNSPLHF

J: TRBJ1-2
V: TRBV5-8
length: 15
size: NA
D: TRBD1
DNA: TGTGCCAGCAGCGATATCCAACAGGGGATTTACGGCTACACCTTC
CDR3: CASSDIQQGIYGYTF

J: TRBJ2-7
V: TRBV28
length: 13
size: NA
D: NA
DNA: TGTGCCAGCAGTTTATCTGGGGCCGCCGAGCAGTACTTC
CDR3: CASSLSGAAEQYF

J: TRBJ2-2
V: TRBV4-1
length: 14
size: once
D: NA
DNA: TGCGCCAGCAGCCCGGGGGTGGGCACCGGGGAGCTGTTTTTT
CDR3: CASSPGVGTGELFF

J: TRBJ2-5
V: TRBV11-2
length: 14
size: NA
D: TRBD2
DNA: TGTGCCAGCACCCCGGGTAGCGGGCAAGAGACCCAGTACTTC
CDR3: CASTPGSGQETQYF

J: TRBJ1-1
V: TRBV15
length: 12
size: NA
D: NA
DNA: TGTGCCACCAGCAGTTGGACAGCTGAAGCTTTCTTT
CDR3: CATSSWTAEAFF